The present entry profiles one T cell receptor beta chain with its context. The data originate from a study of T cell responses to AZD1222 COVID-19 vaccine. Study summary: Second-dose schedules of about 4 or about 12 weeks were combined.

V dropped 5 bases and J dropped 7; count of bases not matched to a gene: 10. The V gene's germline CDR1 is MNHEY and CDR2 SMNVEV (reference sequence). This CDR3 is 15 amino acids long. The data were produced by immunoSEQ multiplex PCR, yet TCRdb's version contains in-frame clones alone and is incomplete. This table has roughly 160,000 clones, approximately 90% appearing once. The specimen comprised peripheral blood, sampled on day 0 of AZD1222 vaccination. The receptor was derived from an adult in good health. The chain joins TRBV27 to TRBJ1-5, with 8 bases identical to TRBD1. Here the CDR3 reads CASSPNRGLGQPQHF. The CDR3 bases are TGTGCCAGCAGTCCGAACAGGGGGTTGGGGCAGCCCCAGCATTTT.